Each of the 18 T cell receptor beta chains below was sequenced from the same sample in a study of beta chain features in type 1 diabetes listed by TCRdb under 2018. Receptor amplification or capture employed the immunoSEQ multiplex PCR assay. The entire isolated RNA was reverse transcribed using the High Capacity cDNA Reverse Transcription Kit, and thus expressed TCRB transcripts were sequenced. Drawn from immuneACCESS, this table holds only the in-frame rearrangements with V and J called that TCRdb kept. Clones are partly lost; checked studies trace under half to an unresolved V gene and leave the rest unexplained. The sample data list roughly 230,000 clones, and 7.5% to 10% of these were observed just once. The top ten hold under 0.035% of the sample. Sequencing input: naive CD4+ T cells from blood. Per the publication, the cell subset or site label means: true naive CD4+ T cells. The source is a young woman in good health.

This clone has only a few counts. The chain uses TRBV6-6 and TRBJ1-3; D ambiguous. Trimming left V 2 bases short and J 4 bases short, with 9 bases between. This CDR3 is 14 amino acids long. Looked up from germline, CDR1 is MNHNY and CDR2 is SVGAGI (reference sequence). CDR3 region: CASSYMGSGNTIYF. CDR3 DNA sequence: TGTGCCAGCAGTTACATGGGCTCAGGAAACACCATATATTTT.

The V call is TRBV25-1, the J call TRBJ1-6, with 10 nucleotides matching TRBD1. With 1 base clipped from V and 10 bases from J, the junction kept 7 bases outside the gene matches. This CDR3 region has 16 residues. Per the germline V gene, CDR1 is MGHDK and CDR2 is SYGVNS. The CDR3 reads CASSELDRGSESPLHF. In DNA, the CDR3 is TGTGCCAGCAGTGAATTGGACAGGGGGTCTGAGTCACCCCTCCACTTT.

Concerning this clone itself: Different DNA sequences within this sample yield the same CDR3. The J gene is TRBJ1-2, the V gene TRBV9, with D unresolved. The CDR3 consists of 13 residues. V lost 0 bases and J lost 1, with 4 bases in between. Germline assignment: CDR1 SGDLS and CDR2 YYNGEE. The CDR3 coding sequence is TGTGCCAGCAGCGTAGACAGTAACTATGGCTACACCTTC. This gives the protein CASSVDSNYGYTF.

This clone was seen only a few times. This CDR3 is also generated by other DNA sequences in the sample. V usage is TRBV19 and J usage is TRBJ2-7, with D possibly being TRBD1 (6 bases). The germline V gene encodes CDR1 LNHDA and CDR2 SQIVND (reference sequence). The CDR3 contains 14 residues. The V and J ends lost 2 bases and 0 bases respectively, with 8 bases between them. CDR3 in amino acids: CASSITGSSYEQYF. In DNA, the CDR3 is TGTGCCAGTAGTATAACAGGGAGCTCCTACGAGCAGTACTTC.

This chain uses TRBV15 with TRBJ2-1; 16 nucleotides line up with TRBD2. CDR1 and CDR2 from the germline V gene are LNHNV and YYDKDF (reference sequence). V gave up 2 bases and J gave up 8 bases; unmatched junction bases: 9. CDR3 length: 18 amino acids. In DNA form, the CDR3 reads TGTGCCACCAGCAGACCCGGGACTAGCGGGAGGGATCGTCATGAGCAGTTCTTC. Translating it yields CATSRPGTSGRDRHEQFF.

This clone was seen only a few times. The chain joins TRBV9 to TRBJ2-2; TRBD2 might be the D (5 bases). The germline V gene encodes CDR1 SGDLS and CDR2 YYNGEE. The ends were cut back, 0 bases at V and 1 base at J, with 7 bases in the middle. The CDR3 covers 15 residues. CDR3 coding DNA: TGTGCCAGCAGCGTAGTAAGCGGGAACACCGGGGAGCTGTTTTTT. This codes for CASSVVSGNTGELFF.

This clone was seen a few times. The chain links TRBV10-2 to TRBJ2-7; possibly TRBD1 for D (6 bases). This CDR3 region has 14 residues. Germline V CDR1 and CDR2: WSHSY, SAAADI. Between the trimmed V and J ends, which lost 0 bases and 5 bases, there was a span of 11 bases. For the CDR3, the DNA is TGCGCCAGCAGTGAGTCAGGGGGTTCGCACGAGCAGTACTTC. Its protein is CASSESGGSHEQYF.

V and J are TRBV5-1 and TRBJ1-6; TRBD1 aligns across 8 bases. CDR3 length equals 16 residues. With V trimmed by 1 base and J by 9 bases, 9 bases remained unmatched. Germline V gene sequence: CDR1 SGHRS, CDR2 YFSETQ. CDR3 residues: CASSLPGTGVGSPLHF. The CDR3 nucleotides are TGCGCCAGCAGCTTGCCTGGGACAGGAGTAGGTTCACCCCTCCACTTT.

This clone turned up a few times. This chain joins TRBV7-9 and TRBJ2-7, with TRBD1 matching 8 bases. This CDR3 comprises 17 residues. The V gene's germline CDR1 is SEHNR and CDR2 FQNEAQ (reference sequence). With 5 bases clipped from V and 6 bases from J, the junction kept 18 bases outside the gene matches. The CDR3 protein is CASSPQGAGLGLGEQYF. DNA of the CDR3: TGTGCCAGCAGCCCGCAGGGGGCAGGGCTCGGTTTAGGCGAGCAGTACTTC. The entire variable domain, with the rest obtained from reference TRBV7-9 and TRBJ2-7, is as follows: DTGVSQNPRHKITKRGQNVTFRCDPISEHNRLYWYRQTLGQGPEFLTYFQNEAQLEKSRLLSDRFSAERPKGSFSTLEIQRTEQGDSAMYLCASSPQGAGLGLGEQYFGPGTRLTVT.

This clone showed up just a few times. The rearrangement uses TRBV5-1 and TRBJ2-1, with 14 bases matching TRBD2. After removal of 5 bases from V and 8 bases from J, the junction contained 12 bases not matched to a gene. CDR3 size: 17 residues. CDR1 and CDR2 from the germline V gene are SGHRS and YFSETQ. CDR3 coding DNA: TGCGCCAGCAGTTCCGGGACTAGCGGGGGCTGGGGCCATGAGCAGTTCTTC. It translates to CASSSGTSGGWGHEQFF. Supplemented by reference TRBV5-1 and TRBJ2-1, the full variable domain reads KAGVTQTPRYLIKTRGQQVTLSCSPISGHRSVSWYQQTPGQGLQFLFEYFSETQRNKGNFPGRFSGRQFSNSRSEMNVSTLELGDSALYLCASSSGTSGGWGHEQFFGPGTRLTVL.

The J gene is TRBJ1-2, the V gene TRBV6-1, with 8 bases lining up with TRBD1. The CDR3 runs to 14 residues. Germline CDR1 is MNHNS and CDR2 is SASEGT. With V trimmed by 6 bases and J by 2 bases, 5 bases remained unmatched. Here the CDR3 reads CASRGRQGNYGYTF. DNA for the CDR3: TGTGCCAGCAGAGGAAGACAGGGGAACTATGGCTACACCTTC.

The V and J genes are TRBV6-6 and TRBJ2-1; 13 nucleotides line up with TRBD2. V gave up 6 bases and J gave up 6 bases; unmatched junction bases: 5. The CDR3 sequence is 15 residues long. CDR1 MNHNY and CDR2 SVGAGI come from the germline V gene (reference sequence). CDR3: CASRSLAGGGNEQFF. The CDR3 nucleotides read TGTGCCAGCAGGTCACTAGCGGGGGGGGGCAATGAGCAGTTCTTC.

This clone appeared a few times. The V gene is TRBV9, the J gene TRBJ2-7, with D possibly TRBD1 on 6 matching bases. V was pared by 3 bases and J by 5 bases, with 9 bases between. The CDR3 runs to 12 residues. Germline V gene sequence: CDR1 SGDLS, CDR2 YYNGEE. The CDR3 sequence is CASSGGGHEQYF. The DNA of the CDR3 is TGTGCCAGCAGCGGAGGGGGTCACGAGCAGTACTTC.

This clone was seen many times. This chain links TRBV7-2 with TRBJ1-3; TRBD1 matches 8 bases. J gave up 2 bases and V 4 bases, and 1 base lay outside the gene matches. The V gene's germline CDR1 is SGHTA and CDR2 FQGNSA. This CDR3 comprises 14 residues. For the CDR3, the DNA is TGTGCCAGCAGCTCGGACAGGGCTGGAAACACCATATATTTT. Protein product: CASSSDRAGNTIYF.

This clone was found once. The genes are TRBV7-8 and TRBJ1-5; no clear D gene. Germline CDR1 is SGHVS and CDR2 is FQNEAQ. There are 12 residues in the CDR3. V was pared by 11 bases and J by 1 base, with 9 bases between. Here the CDR3 DNA reads TGTGCCGGTGGGAGGAGCAATCAGCCCCAGCATTTT. Amino acid sequence: CAGGRSNQPQHF.

The J gene is TRBJ2-1, the V gene TRBV5-4; 7 bases match TRBD2. CDR1 and CDR2 from the germline V gene are SGHNT and YYREEE (reference sequence). V lost 7 bases and J lost 9; bases outside the gene matches: 13. CDR3 size: 14 residues. This chain's CDR3 is CASFNPQRDLEQFF. In nucleotides, the CDR3 is TGTGCCAGCTTCAACCCCCAGCGGGATCTTGAGCAGTTCTTC.

The chain uses TRBV6-1 and TRBJ2-1; the match to TRBD2 covers 7 bases. CDR1 is MNHNS, CDR2 SASEGT, per germline. The V gene end was trimmed by 2 bases and the J gene end by 2 bases; junction bases not matched to a gene: 6. The CDR3 is 16 amino acids. CDR3 in amino acids: CASSEYGGLPYNEQFF. In DNA form, the CDR3 reads TGTGCCAGCAGTGAATACGGGGGACTACCCTACAATGAGCAGTTCTTC.

Only a few counts were recorded for this clone. Other nucleotide sequences in the sample specify the same CDR3. This chain links TRBV2 with TRBJ1-5; 8 bases are a match to TRBD1. The CDR3 consists of 15 residues. With 0 bases clipped from V and 4 bases from J, the junction kept 2 bases outside the gene matches. Germline loops: CDR1 SNHLY, CDR2 FYNNEI. CDR3 protein: CASSEARTGNQPQHF. CDR3 DNA sequence: TGTGCCAGCAGTGAAGCGAGGACAGGGAATCAGCCCCAGCATTTT.